This T cell receptor (beta chain) was recorded in a study of T cell repertoires in cytomegalovirus infection. Study-wide background: As its CMV epitopes, the study selected recently identified HLA-C-restricted and well-studied HLA-B-restricted targets. Study results and caveats: Of the TCR beta families, the public ones yielded a cumulative frequency that identified carriers of CMV plus the relevant HLA. HLA-C-restricted TCR beta clonotypes specific for CMV led the ex vivo response.

A note on this clonotype: Its target is unknown.

MiXCR, applied by TCRdb to the reads, yields one record per CDR3 protein. The table lists approximately 730,000 distinct CDR3 sequences, around 29% of them singletons. The CDR3 has 15 amino acids. Trimming removed 3 bases at V and 0 bases at J, with 9 bases between. CDR1 and CDR2 (germline): LNHNV, YYDKDF (reference sequence). This clonotype was obtained from a human donor in good health (CMV status not recorded). Some clones in this sample may be carry-over from other donors' samples. The input for sequencing was cultured CD8+ T cells from PBMCs, taken from culture after CMV antigen stimulation. The V gene is TRBV15, the J gene TRBJ1-5; unclear D gene. This CDR3 is CATSRRTASNQPQHF. The CDR3 nucleotides read TGTGCCACCAGCAGGAGGACCGCTAGCAATCAGCCCCAGCATTTT.